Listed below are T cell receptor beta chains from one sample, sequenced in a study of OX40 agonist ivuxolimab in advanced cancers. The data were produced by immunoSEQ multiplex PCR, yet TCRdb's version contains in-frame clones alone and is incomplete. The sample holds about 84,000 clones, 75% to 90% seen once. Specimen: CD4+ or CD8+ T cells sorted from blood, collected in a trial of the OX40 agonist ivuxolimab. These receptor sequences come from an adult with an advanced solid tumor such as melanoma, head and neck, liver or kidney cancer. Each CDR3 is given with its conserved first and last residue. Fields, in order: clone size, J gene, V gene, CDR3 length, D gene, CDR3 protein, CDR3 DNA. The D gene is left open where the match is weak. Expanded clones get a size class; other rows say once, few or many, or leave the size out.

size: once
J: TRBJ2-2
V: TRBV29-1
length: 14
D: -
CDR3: CSVESEGNTGELFF
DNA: TGCAGCGTTGAATCCGAGGGAAACACCGGGGAGCTGTTTTTT

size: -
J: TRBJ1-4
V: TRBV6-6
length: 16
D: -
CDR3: CASSHHPTGGDEKLFF
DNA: TGTGCCAGCAGTCACCACCCGACAGGAGGGGATGAAAAACTGTTTTTT

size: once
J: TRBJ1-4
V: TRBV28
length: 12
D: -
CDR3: CASSFRDEKLFF
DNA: TGTGCCAGCAGTTTCAGAGATGAAAAACTGTTTTTT

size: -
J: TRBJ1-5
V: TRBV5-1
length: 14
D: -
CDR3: CASSNDRVKQPQHF
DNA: TGCGCCAGCAGCAACGACAGAGTCAAGCAGCCCCAGCATTTT

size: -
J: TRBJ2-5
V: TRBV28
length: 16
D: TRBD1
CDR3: CASSFTGQEYQETQYF
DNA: TGTGCCAGCAGCTTTACAGGACAGGAGTACCAAGAGACCCAGTACTTC

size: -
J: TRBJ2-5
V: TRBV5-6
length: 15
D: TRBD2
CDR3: CASSSGLASGETQYF
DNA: TGTGCCAGCAGCTCTGGACTAGCGAGTGGGGAGACCCAGTACTTC

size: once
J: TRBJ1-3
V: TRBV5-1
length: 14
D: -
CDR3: CASSSAGSGNTIYF
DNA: TGCGCCAGCAGCTCCGCCGGCTCTGGAAACACCATATATTTT

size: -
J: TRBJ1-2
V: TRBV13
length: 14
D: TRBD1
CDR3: CASSLRRQGGGYTF
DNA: TGTGCCAGCAGCTTAAGGAGACAGGGGGGTGGCTACACCTTC

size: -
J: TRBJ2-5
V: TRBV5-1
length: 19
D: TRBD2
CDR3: CASSSVPGLAGVLQETQYF
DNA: TGCGCCAGCAGCTCCGTCCCGGGACTAGCGGGGGTACTTCAAGAGACCCAGTACTTC

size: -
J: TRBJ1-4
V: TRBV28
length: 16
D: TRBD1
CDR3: CASSLFRTGDNEKLFF
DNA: TGTGCCAGCAGTTTATTTCGGACAGGGGATAATGAAAAACTGTTTTTT

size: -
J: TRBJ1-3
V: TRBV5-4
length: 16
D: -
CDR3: CASSTGQTSSGNTIYF
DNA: TGTGCCAGCAGCACTGGACAGACCAGCTCTGGAAACACCATATATTTT

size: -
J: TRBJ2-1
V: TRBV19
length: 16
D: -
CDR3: CASSKLTGSSYNEQFF
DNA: TGTGCCAGTAGTAAGTTGACAGGTAGCTCCTACAATGAGCAGTTCTTC

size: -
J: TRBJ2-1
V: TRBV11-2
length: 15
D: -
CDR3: CASRTIKRGYNEQFF
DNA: TGTGCCAGCAGGACCATAAAGAGGGGGTACAATGAGCAGTTCTTC

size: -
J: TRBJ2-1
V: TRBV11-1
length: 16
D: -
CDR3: CASSSTSKTGYNEQFF
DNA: TGTGCCAGCTCCTCAACGTCAAAAACAGGCTACAATGAGCAGTTCTTC

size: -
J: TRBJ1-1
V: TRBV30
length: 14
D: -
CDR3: CAWSTGKGNTEAFF
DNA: TGTGCCTGGAGCACTGGGAAGGGGAACACTGAAGCTTTCTTT

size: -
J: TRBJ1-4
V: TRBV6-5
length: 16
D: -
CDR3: CASSYSSGDGRGKLFF
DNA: TGTGCCAGCAGTTACTCGTCTGGGGACGGCCGGGGGAAACTGTTTTTT

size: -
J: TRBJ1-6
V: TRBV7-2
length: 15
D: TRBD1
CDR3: CASSERQGGNSPLHF
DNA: TGTGCCAGCAGCGAACGACAGGGTGGTAATTCACCCCTCCACTTT

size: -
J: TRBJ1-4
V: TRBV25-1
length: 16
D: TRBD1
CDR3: CASSEYRDRSYEKLFF
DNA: TGTGCCAGCAGTGAATATAGGGACAGATCATATGAAAAACTGTTTTTT

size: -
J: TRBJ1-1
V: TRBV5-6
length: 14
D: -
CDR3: CASSIDLGNTEAFF
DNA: TGTGCCAGCAGCATAGACCTGGGGAACACTGAAGCTTTCTTT

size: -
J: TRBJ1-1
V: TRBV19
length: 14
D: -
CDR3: CASSIVPYGTEAFF
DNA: TGTGCCAGTAGTATTGTCCCATACGGCACTGAAGCTTTCTTT

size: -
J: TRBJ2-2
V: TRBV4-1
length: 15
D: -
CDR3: CASSQVLQAVQRLFF
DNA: TGCGCCAGCAGCCAAGTCCTTCAGGCAGTCCAAAGGCTGTTTTTT

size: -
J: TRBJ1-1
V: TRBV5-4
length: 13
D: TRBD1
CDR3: CASSSTGGPEAFF
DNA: TGTGCCAGCAGCTCAACAGGGGGGCCTGAAGCTTTCTTT

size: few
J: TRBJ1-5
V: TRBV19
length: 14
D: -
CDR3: CASRPRARDQPQHF
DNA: TGTGCCAGTAGACCCAGGGCGAGGGATCAGCCCCAGCATTTT

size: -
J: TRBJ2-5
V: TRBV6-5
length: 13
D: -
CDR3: CASTHGALETQYF
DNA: TGTGCCAGCACCCACGGAGCGCTAGAGACCCAGTACTTC

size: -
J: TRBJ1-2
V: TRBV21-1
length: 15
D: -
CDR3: CASSNQARALYGYTF
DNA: TGTGCCAGCAGCAACCAGGCCAGGGCCCTCTATGGCTACACCTTC

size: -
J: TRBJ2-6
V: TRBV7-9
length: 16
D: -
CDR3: CASSSFMSGGANVLTF
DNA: TGTGCCAGCAGTTCGTTCATGTCGGGTGGGGCCAACGTCCTGACTTTC

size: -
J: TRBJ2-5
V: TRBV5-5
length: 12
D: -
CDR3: CASSLLTPPQYF
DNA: TGTGCCAGCAGCTTGCTGACGCCACCCCAGTACTTC

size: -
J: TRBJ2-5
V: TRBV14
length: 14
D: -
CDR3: CASSQSSWEETQYF
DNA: TGTGCCAGCAGCCAAAGCTCGTGGGAAGAGACCCAGTACTTC

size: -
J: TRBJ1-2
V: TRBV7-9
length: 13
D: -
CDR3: CASSPQTGLPGAF
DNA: TGTGCCAGCAGCCCTCAGACAGGCCTCCCCGGCGCCTTC

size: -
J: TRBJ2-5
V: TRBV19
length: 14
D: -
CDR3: CASSIGSRQETQYF
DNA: TGTGCCAGTAGTATAGGTAGCAGACAAGAGACCCAGTACTTC

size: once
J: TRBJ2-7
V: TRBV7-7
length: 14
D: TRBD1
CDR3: CASSPWGQGDEQYF
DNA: TGTGCCAGCAGCCCCTGGGGACAGGGAGACGAGCAGTACTTC

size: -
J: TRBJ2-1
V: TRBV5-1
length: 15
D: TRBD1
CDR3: CASSLISEGAGEQFF
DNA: TGCGCCAGCAGCTTGATCAGCGAGGGGGCTGGGGAGCAGTTCTTC

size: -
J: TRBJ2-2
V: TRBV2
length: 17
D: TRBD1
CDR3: CASSGVRGPANTGELFF
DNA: TGTGCCAGCAGTGGGGTTAGGGGGCCCGCGAACACCGGGGAGCTGTTTTTT

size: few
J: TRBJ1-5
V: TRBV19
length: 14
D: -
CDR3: CASNGGQPNQPQHF
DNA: TGTGCCAGTAACGGCGGACAGCCAAATCAGCCCCAGCATTTT

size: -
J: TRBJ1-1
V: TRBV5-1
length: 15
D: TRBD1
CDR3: CASSLQGWGNTEAFF
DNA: TGCGCCAGCAGCTTACAGGGGTGGGGGAACACTGAAGCTTTCTTT

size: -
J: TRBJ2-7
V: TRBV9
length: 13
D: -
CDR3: CASSVGPMDEQYF
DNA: TGTGCCAGCAGCGTAGGCCCCATGGACGAGCAGTACTTC

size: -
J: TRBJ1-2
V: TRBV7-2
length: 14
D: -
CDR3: CASSLDPGVDGYTF
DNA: TGTGCCAGCAGCTTAGATCCGGGGGTGGATGGCTACACCTTC

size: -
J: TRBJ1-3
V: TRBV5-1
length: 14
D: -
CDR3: CASQPGAAGNTIYF
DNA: TGCGCCAGTCAACCAGGGGCAGCTGGAAACACCATATATTTT

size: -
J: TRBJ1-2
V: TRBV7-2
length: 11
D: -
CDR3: CATRRYYGYTF
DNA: TGTGCCACCCGACGGTACTATGGCTACACCTTC

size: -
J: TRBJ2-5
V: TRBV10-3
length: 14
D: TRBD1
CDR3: CAISGRQGEETQYF
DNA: TGTGCCATCAGTGGAAGACAGGGGGAAGAGACCCAGTACTTC

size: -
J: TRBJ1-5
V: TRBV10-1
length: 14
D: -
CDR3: CASSDRTFNQPQHF
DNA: TGCGCCAGCAGTGACAGAACTTTCAATCAGCCCCAGCATTTT

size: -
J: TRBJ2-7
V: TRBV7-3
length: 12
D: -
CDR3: CASGYGAYEQYF
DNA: TGTGCCAGCGGCTACGGGGCCTACGAGCAGTACTTC

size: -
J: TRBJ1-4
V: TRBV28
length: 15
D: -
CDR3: CASSPPGSTNEKLFF
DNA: TGTGCCAGCAGCCCCCCGGGAAGCACTAATGAAAAACTGTTTTTT

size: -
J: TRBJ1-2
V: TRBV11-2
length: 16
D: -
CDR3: CASSSRDSRFNYGYTF
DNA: TGTGCCAGCAGCTCACGGGACTCCCGATTTAACTATGGCTACACCTTC

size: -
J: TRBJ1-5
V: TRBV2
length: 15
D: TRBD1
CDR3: CASTAGGVGNQPQHF
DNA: TGTGCCAGCACGGCAGGGGGCGTTGGCAATCAGCCCCAGCATTTT

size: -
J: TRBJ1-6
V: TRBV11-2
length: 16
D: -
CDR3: CASSLDAGPGPSPLHF
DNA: TGTGCCAGCAGCTTAGATGCGGGACCAGGACCATCACCCCTCCACTTT

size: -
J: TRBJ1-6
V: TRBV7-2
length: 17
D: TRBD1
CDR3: CASSLRQGRPRNSPLHF
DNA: TGTGCCAGCAGCCTCCGACAGGGCAGGCCGAGAAATTCACCCCTCCACTTT

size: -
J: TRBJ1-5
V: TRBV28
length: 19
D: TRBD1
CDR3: CASSFKKGQGDYSNQPQHF
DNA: TGTGCCAGCAGTTTTAAGAAGGGACAGGGAGACTATAGCAATCAGCCCCAGCATTTT

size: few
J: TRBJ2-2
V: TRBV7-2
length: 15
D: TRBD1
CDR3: CASSQDRGGTGELFF
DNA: TGTGCCAGCAGCCAGGACAGGGGAGGTACCGGGGAGCTGTTTTTT

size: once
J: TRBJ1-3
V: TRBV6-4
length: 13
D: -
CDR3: CASSEEPGNTIYF
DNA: TGTGCCAGCAGTGAGGAGCCTGGAAACACCATATATTTT

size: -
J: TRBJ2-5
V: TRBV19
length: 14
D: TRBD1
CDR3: CASSRRTGQETQYF
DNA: TGTGCCAGTAGTAGACGGACAGGGCAAGAGACCCAGTACTTC

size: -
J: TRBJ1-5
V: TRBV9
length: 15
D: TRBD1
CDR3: CASSVGTGGDQPQHF
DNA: TGTGCCAGCAGCGTAGGGACAGGGGGCGATCAGCCCCAGCATTTT

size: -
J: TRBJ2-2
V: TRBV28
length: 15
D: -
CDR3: CASSLARGAGGELFF
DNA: TGTGCCAGCAGTCTCGCCCGGGGGGCGGGCGGGGAGCTGTTTTTT

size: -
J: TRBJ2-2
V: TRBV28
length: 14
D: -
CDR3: CASSQQGNTGELFF
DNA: TGTGCCAGCAGCCAACAGGGCAACACCGGGGAGCTGTTTTTT

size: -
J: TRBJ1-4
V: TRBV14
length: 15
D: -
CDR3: CASSQGGPLGEKLFF
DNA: TGTGCCAGCAGCCAAGGGGGCCCTCTAGGGGAAAAACTGTTTTTT

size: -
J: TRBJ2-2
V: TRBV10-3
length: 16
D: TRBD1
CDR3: CASLPVTGGRTGELFF
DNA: TGTGCCAGTCTCCCGGTTACAGGGGGAAGGACCGGGGAGCTGTTTTTT

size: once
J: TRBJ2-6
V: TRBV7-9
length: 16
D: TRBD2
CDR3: CASSRRGVSGANVLTF
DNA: TGTGCCAGCAGCCGCCGGGGGGTTTCTGGGGCCAACGTCCTGACTTTC

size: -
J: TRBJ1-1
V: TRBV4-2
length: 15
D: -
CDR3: CASSQGTASNTEAFF
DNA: TGTGCCAGCAGCCAAGGGACAGCCTCGAACACTGAAGCTTTCTTT

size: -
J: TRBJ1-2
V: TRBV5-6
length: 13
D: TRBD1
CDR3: CASTGTATYGYTF
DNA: TGTGCCAGCACCGGGACAGCGACCTATGGCTACACCTTC

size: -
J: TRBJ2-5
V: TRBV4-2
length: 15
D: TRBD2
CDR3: CASSQDLREGETQYF
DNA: TGTGCCAGCAGCCAGGACCTCAGGGAGGGCGAGACCCAGTACTTC